This TCR beta chain was observed in a study of CXCR3-negative and CXCR3-positive naive CD8 T cells (dated by TCRdb to the late 2010s). The study in broad terms: In total, about 135 million TRB reads were obtained, or roughly 1.5 +/- 0.3 million reads per library. For the TRBV-TRBJ cluster analysis, the naive subsets came from 5 donors, while the memory cells came from 3 donors. Diversity and physicochemical repertoire analyses were performed on around twelve donors pooled from two independent experiments. Broad study findings and their caveats: Within the same donor, TRBV-TRBJ usage looked similar between naive CXCR3-negative and CXCR3-positive cells, but memory cells had distinct patterns. Because surface CD5, which has been linked to self-reactivity in mice, was comparable between naive subsets, TCR interaction strength was also inferred from TRB CDR3 physicochemical properties. Because CXCR3 expression was partially decreased after cryopreservation, freshly isolated PBMCs were used for most assays. Compared with CXCR3-negative naive cells, CXCR3-positive naive cells had TRB CDR3s with higher hydrophobicity (lower Kidera factor 4), lower energy, and higher strength and volume indices. Repertoire diversity was comparably high in both naive subsets but much lower in memory CD8+ T cells.

In regard to this clonotype: What this receptor recognizes is not known.

Reads for this sample came from a NextSeq 550. The Human TCR Profiling Kit (MiLaboratory) was used to prepare UMI-labeled 5' RACE TRB cDNA libraries. The full amount of extracted RNA was used for cDNA synthesis, and the full amount of resulting cDNA was used for PCR amplification. Libraries were prepared in parallel using an identical number of PCR cycles. Per the source publication's procedure: MIGEC and MiXCR extracted about 53,000 +/- 10,000 unique UMI-labeled TRB cDNA molecules per library, requiring at least two reads per UMI. On average, about 40,000 +/- 10,000 functional in-frame TRB CDR3 nucleotide clonotypes lacking stop codons were found per library. Diversity metrics, including normalized Shannon-Wiener and Chao1, were computed in VDJtools after downsampling to 5000 UMI-labeled TRB molecules per sample. For the central five CDR3 residues, VDJtools calculated physicochemical properties weighted by clonotype size, namely interaction energy, strength, volume and Kidera factor 4. TCRdb reprocessed the reads and lists each CDR3 protein sequence as a single entry, with no DNA. These V and J calls rely on TCRdb rather than the paper's analysis. This sample's listing comprises fewer than 90,000 distinct CDR3 sequences. The top ten constitute around 0.62% of the sample.

For every CD8+ T cell subset, 300,000 cells were flow-sorted straight into RLT lysis buffer, and each subset was sorted in triplicate. To exclude memory contaminants, naive CD8+ T cells were stringently defined as CD45RO-CCR7+CD27+CD95-. Peripheral blood mononuclear cells were isolated from buffy coats using standard density gradient centrifugation. Naive CXCR3-negative and CXCR3-positive CD8+ T cells were flow-sorted using a FACSAria III. An RNeasy Mini Kit was used to extract total RNA from the sorted cells. From the cysteine through the phenylalanine, the CDR3 covers 13 amino acids. No DNA accompanies this entry. CDR1 and CDR2 (MNHEY, SVGAGI) derive from the germline V gene.

The sequence joins TRBV6-5 to TRBJ2-5; TCRdb's D call of TRBD1 is untestable without DNA. The TCR comes from a human donor in good health. Some clones in this sample may be carry-over from other donors' samples. The material sequenced was naive CXCR3+ CD8+ T cells from blood. The cell subset or site label of this sample denotes: CD45RO-CCR7+CD27+CD95- naive CD8+ T cells expressing CXCR3 (TNR3+). CDR3 sequence: CASSWDRQETQYF.